A selection of T cell receptor beta chains follows, all from one sample in a study of blood T cell repertoires in COVID-19. Repertoires were generated with immunoSEQ multiplex PCR, while TCRdb's copy carries only in-frame clones and drops some. Among about 220,000 clones, about 85% were seen once, and the ten largest hold roughly 2.6%. Input material: peripheral blood. The origin of the receptors is a man aged 50-60 years who had recovered from COVID-19. Each CDR3 is given with its conserved first and last residue. The order of the fields is D gene, clone size, J gene, V gene, CDR3 DNA, CDR3 protein. The D gene is left open where the match is weak. Expanded clones get a size class; other rows say once, few or many, or leave the size out.

>.|.|TRBJ2-7|TRBV5-5
TGTGCCAGCAGCTTGCGGCAGGGGTGGTACGAGCAGTACTTC
CASSLRQGWYEQYF
>TRBD1|.|TRBJ1-2|TRBV3-1/TRBV3-2
TGTGCCAGCAGCCGGCCGGGACAGGGCCCGCTTGGCTACACCTTC
CASSRPGQGPLGYTF
>TRBD2|.|TRBJ2-1|TRBV5-1
TGCGCCAGCAGCTTAGGGACTAGCGGGAGGTCCGATGAGCAGTTCTTC
CASSLGTSGRSDEQFF
>.|.|TRBJ2-3|TRBV10-1
TGCGCCAGCGGACAGACGGGCACAGATACGCAGTATTTT
CASGQTGTDTQYF
>TRBD1|.|TRBJ1-1|TRBV25-1
TGTGCCAGCACCCGGGACAGAGGAAACACTGAAGCTTTCTTT
CASTRDRGNTEAFF
>.|.|TRBJ2-1|TRBV7-9
TGTGCCAGCAGCTTAGCTTACAAACCCAATGAGCAGTTCTTC
CASSLAYKPNEQFF
>TRBD2|.|TRBJ2-1|TRBV11-2
TGTGCCAGCAGTCTTGTCGGCGGGGGGGAGAATGAGCAGTTCTTC
CASSLVGGGENEQFF
>TRBD1|.|TRBJ1-5|TRBV27
TGTGCCAGCAGAGTTGACAGGGACTCTCAGCCCCAGCATTTT
CASRVDRDSQPQHF
>TRBD1|.|TRBJ2-5|TRBV15
TGTGCCACCAGCAGATCAGGGGGTGGAGAGACCCAGTACTTC
CATSRSGGGETQYF
>.|.|TRBJ2-7|TRBV6-1
TGTGCCAGCAGTCGGGACTCGACGACATTATACGAGCAGTACTTC
CASSRDSTTLYEQYF
>TRBD2|.|TRBJ2-3|TRBV28
TGTGCCAGCAGTTTAAACCCTTCGACTAGCGGGAGAGGAGCGCAGTATTTT
CASSLNPSTSGRGAQYF
>.|once|TRBJ2-2|TRBV5-4
TGTGCCAGCAGCTTGGCGGGAGCCACCGGGGAGCTGTTTTTT
CASSLAGATGELFF
>.|.|TRBJ2-7|TRBV7-9
TGTGCCAGCAGCGTCCTGTACGAGCAGTACTTC
CASSVLYEQYF
>.|.|TRBJ2-7|TRBV20-1
TGCAGTGCTAGCGGCTCCTACGAGCAGTACTTC
CSASGSYEQYF
>.|.|TRBJ2-1|TRBV6-5
TGTGCCAGCAGTTATCTAGACAGGCAGTTCTTC
CASSYLDRQFF
>.|.|TRBJ2-2|TRBV19
TGTGCCAGTAACTCCGCCCCCGGGGAGCTGTTTTTT
CASNSAPGELFF
>TRBD1|.|TRBJ1-1|TRBV29-1
TGCAGCGTTGAGACAGGGCGGGACACTGAAGCTTTCTTT
CSVETGRDTEAFF
>TRBD2|.|TRBJ2-7|TRBV4-2
TGTGCCAGCAGCGAGACTAGCGGGAGTTTCTACGAGCAGTACTTC
CASSETSGSFYEQYF
>.|.|TRBJ2-2|TRBV19
TGTGCCAGTTTAGGAAGGGGAGGCACCGGGGAGCTGTTTTTT
CASLGRGGTGELFF
>TRBD2|once|TRBJ2-7|TRBV19
TGTGCCAGTAGTAGGGGACTAATCGGAATCTACGAGCAGTACTTC
CASSRGLIGIYEQYF
>TRBD1|.|TRBJ2-1|TRBV20-1
TGCAGTGCTAGTAGGGACAGGGGTCGGGCAGGGAATGAGCAGTTCTTC
CSASRDRGRAGNEQFF
>.|.|TRBJ2-7|TRBV28
TGTGCCAGCAGTCCCTACGGGAGTTTCTCCTACGAGCAGTACTTC
CASSPYGSFSYEQYF
>TRBD1|.|TRBJ1-6|TRBV3-1/TRBV3-2
TGTGCCAGCAGCCCCCGGGACAGGGGTTCCAATTCACCCCTCCACTTT
CASSPRDRGSNSPLHF
>.|.|TRBJ2-7|TRBV28
TGTGCCAGCAGTTTAGTCTTAGCCTCCTACGAGCAGTACTTC
CASSLVLASYEQYF
>.|.|TRBJ2-3|TRBV11-1
TGTGCCAGCAGTCGAGGGCCCTACCCGAGCGCAGATACGCAGTATTTT
CASSRGPYPSADTQYF
>TRBD2|.|TRBJ2-4|TRBV7-8
TGTGCCAGCAGCCCCCGGGGGGGAACACTAGCCAAAAACATTCAGTACTTC
CASSPRGGTLAKNIQYF
>.|.|TRBJ2-3|TRBV27
TGTGCCAGCAGTTTATATGGGCCAGGGGGCACAGATACGCAGTATTTT
CASSLYGPGGTDTQYF
>.|.|TRBJ2-7|TRBV28
TGTGCCAGCAGAGGGGGCTCCTACGAGCAGTACTTC
CASRGGSYEQYF
>TRBD1|.|TRBJ2-2|TRBV25-1
TGTGCCAGCAGTGGGGACAGGGGGAAGTCCGGGGAGCTGTTTTTT
CASSGDRGKSGELFF
>TRBD2|.|TRBJ2-1|TRBV5-1
TGCGCCAGCAGCACGGGACTAGGATTCTACAATGAGCAGTTCTTC
CASSTGLGFYNEQFF
>TRBD1|.|TRBJ2-1|TRBV24-1
TGTGCCACCAGTGACCGGGACAGGGCGTTCTACAATGAGCAGTTCTTC
CATSDRDRAFYNEQFF
>TRBD2|.|TRBJ2-5|TRBV24-1
TGTGCCACCAGTGCTATCGGGCTAGCGGGTCTCCAAGAGACCCAGTACTTC
CATSAIGLAGLQETQYF
>.|.|TRBJ1-4|TRBV5-6
TGTGCCAGCAGCTTGGTTCCAGGGGAAAATGAAAAACTGTTTTTT
CASSLVPGENEKLFF
>TRBD2|once|TRBJ2-1|TRBV4-1
TGCGCCAGCAGCCCCCCGGGGGGACTAGCGGGAGGGAGCTCCTACAATGAGCAGTTCTTC
CASSPPGGLAGGSSYNEQFF
>.|.|TRBJ1-2|TRBV7-8
TGTGCCAGCAGCTTATATTCCCTTCGTGGCTACACCTTC
CASSLYSLRGYTF
>TRBD1|.|TRBJ1-5|TRBV19
TGTGCCAGTAGTACCCGGGACAGGGCCGGCTTGTCTCAGCCCCAGCATTTT
CASSTRDRAGLSQPQHF
>.|.|TRBJ2-3|TRBV27
TGTGCCAGCAGTTTTTACGGGAGTGGGCTAGATACGCAGTATTTT
CASSFYGSGLDTQYF
>TRBD2|.|TRBJ2-1|TRBV3-1/TRBV3-2
TGTGCCAGCAGCCCGGGACTAGCGGGAGGCCTGTTCTTC
CASSPGLAGGLFF
>.|.|TRBJ1-2|TRBV5-1
TGCGCCAGCAGTCTGCTTGTCGGGGGACTAGATGGCTACACCTTC
CASSLLVGGLDGYTF
>TRBD1|.|TRBJ1-2|TRBV5-1
TGCGCCAGCAGCCAGGGGTTGACAGGGGACTATGGCTACACCTTC
CASSQGLTGDYGYTF
>.|few|TRBJ2-5|TRBV9
TGTGCCAGCAGCCCTCGGGACACCTGGCAGACCCAGTACTTC
CASSPRDTWQTQYF
>.|.|TRBJ1-2|TRBV28
TGTGCCAGCAGTTTAGGGGGGTTGCGGGGCTACACCTTC
CASSLGGLRGYTF
>.|.|TRBJ2-1|TRBV18
TGTGCCAGCTCACCACTAGGGGCCTATTACAATGAGCAGTTCTTC
CASSPLGAYYNEQFF